The 30 T cell receptor beta chains reported below all come from one sample, sequenced in a study of blood T cell repertoires in COVID-19. The table came from immunoSEQ multiplex PCR; TCRdb's copy has only in-frame clones and leaves some out. The sample includes 45,000 to 65,000 clones, around four fifths of them seen just once. Sequenced: peripheral blood. These receptors all stem from a man between 60 and 75 years old with acute or convalescent COVID-19.

This clone was seen once. The genes are TRBV27 and TRBJ1-5; tentatively, D is TRBD1 (5 bases). The CDR3 contains 15 residues. Trimming took 5 bases from V and 0 from J, leaving 11 bases between them. The germline CDR1 and CDR2 sequences are MNHEY and SMNVEV (reference sequence). CDR3 residues: CASSPTAYSNQPQHF. The DNA for the CDR3 is TGTGCCAGCAGTCCGACAGCTTATAGCAATCAGCCCCAGCATTTT.

Concerning this clone itself: Different DNA sequences within this sample yield the same CDR3. The chain recombines TRBV7-2 with TRBJ1-1; D gene ambiguous. Trimming took 1 base from V and 1 from J, leaving 4 bases between them. The germline V gene encodes CDR1 SGHTA and CDR2 FQGNSA. The CDR3 is made up of 13 amino acids. CDR3 in amino acids: CASSLDRNTEAFF. In DNA, the CDR3 is TGTGCCAGCAGCTTAGACAGGAACACTGAAGCTTTCTTT.

The CDR3 DNA is TGTGCCAGCAGCTTTAGCGGGACGGACCCTTACGAGCAGTACTTC. Encoded protein: CASSFSGTDPYEQYF. This chain links TRBV9 with TRBJ2-7; TRBD2 agrees at 8 bases. This CDR3 has 15 residues. The V gene end was trimmed by 4 bases and the J gene end by 4 bases; junction bases not matched to a gene: 10. Germline lookup yields CDR1 SGDLS and CDR2 YYNGEE.

This clone appeared a single time. The J gene is TRBJ1-2, the V gene TRBV5-4, with 8 bases that match TRBD1. The CDR3 covers 17 residues. J lost 0 bases, V lost 1 base, and 8 bases had no gene match. The V gene's germline CDR1 is SGHNT and CDR2 YYREEE (reference sequence). In DNA, the CDR3 is TGTGCCAGCAGCTTGTGGACAGGGACAAGAGCTAACTATGGCTACACCTTC. This codes for CASSLWTGTRANYGYTF.

The sample holds one count of this clone. The J gene is TRBJ1-1, the V gene TRBV29-1; TRBD1 aligns across 8 bases. The germline gives CDR1 SQVTM, CDR2 ANQGSEA. V shed 6 bases, J shed 4 bases, and the junction held 7 bases outside the gene matches. This CDR3 spans 13 amino acids. The CDR3 here is CSVRRGLGTEAFF. In DNA form, the CDR3 reads TGCAGCGTCCGCAGGGGGCTAGGCACTGAAGCTTTCTTT.

The rearrangement uses TRBV13 and TRBJ2-1, with 8 bases matching TRBD2. The CDR3 loop spans 17 amino acids. Germline V gene data show CDR1 as PRHDT and CDR2 as FYEKMQ (reference sequence). J lost 0 bases, V lost 5 bases, and 9 bases had no gene match. The CDR3 is CASSGRGSGGSYNEQFF. CDR3 coding DNA: TGTGCCAGCAGCGGGCGGGGGAGCGGGGGCTCCTACAATGAGCAGTTCTTC.

The chain recombines TRBV29-1 with TRBJ2-4, with TRBD1 matching 7 bases. Trimming cost V 7 bases and J 6 bases; bases outside gene matches: 3. The CDR3 is made up of 11 amino acids. Germline V gene data show CDR1 as SQVTM and CDR2 as ANQGSEA. For the CDR3, the DNA is TGCAGCGCCGGGACAGCAAACATTCAGTACTTC. The encoded protein is CSAGTANIQYF.

The chain links TRBV7-2 to TRBJ2-7; 7 bases map to TRBD1. The CDR3 contains 15 residues. Germline assignment: CDR1 SGHTA and CDR2 FQGNSA. V shed 3 bases and J 6 bases; nucleotides not matched to a gene: 11. The CDR3 reads CASSLPHRGVLEQYF. DNA for the CDR3: TGTGCCAGCAGCTTGCCCCACAGGGGAGTCCTCGAGCAGTACTTC. Using reference TRBV7-2 and TRBJ2-7 for the parts outside the CDR3, the full variable domain is GAGVSQSPSNKVTEKGKDVELRCDPISGHTALYWYRQSLGQGLEFLIYFQGNSAPDKSGLPSDRFSAERTGGSVSTLTIQRTQQEDSAVYLCASSLPHRGVLEQYFGPGTRLTVT.

This chain links TRBV5-1 with TRBJ2-7, with D maybe TRBD1 (6 bases). The CDR3 is made up of 13 amino acids. V was pared by 1 base and J by 3 bases, with 8 bases between. CDR1 is SGHRS and CDR2 is YFSETQ in the germline V gene. In DNA form, the CDR3 reads TGCGCCAGCAGCTTGTCGACAGGCTACGAGCAGTACTTC. This gives the protein CASSLSTGYEQYF. Using reference TRBV5-1 and TRBJ2-7 for the parts outside the CDR3, the full variable domain is KAGVTQTPRYLIKTRGQQVTLSCSPISGHRSVSWYQQTPGQGLQFLFEYFSETQRNKGNFPGRFSGRQFSNSRSEMNVSTLELGDSALYLCASSLSTGYEQYFGPGTRLTVT.

The chain's CDR3 is CASGQTDYKVYNEQFF. CDR3 DNA: TGTGCTAGTGGCCAGACCGACTACAAGGTATACAATGAGCAGTTCTTC. The V and J genes are TRBV12-5 and TRBJ2-1; weak D call: TRBD2 (5 bases). Trimming stripped 6 bases from V and 4 bases from J, with 19 bases between. Germline V gene sequence: CDR1 LGHNT, CDR2 FRNRAP. The CDR3 spans 16 residues.

CDR3 coding DNA: TGTGCCAGCACCATCGGACAGGGCAGCGGCTACACCTTC. Translation gives CASTIGQGSGYTF. This chain joins TRBV25-1 and TRBJ1-2; TRBD1 aligns across 8 bases. There are 13 residues in the CDR3. Germline assignment: CDR1 MGHDK and CDR2 SYGVNS. The V and J ends lost 7 bases and 8 bases, in that order; junction bases with no gene match: 9.

The V and J genes are TRBV12-5 and TRBJ2-7, with TRBD1 matching over 12 bases. CDR1 and CDR2 (germline): LGHNT, FRNRAP. V lost 7 bases and J lost 6; bases outside the gene matches: 10. The CDR3 totals 15 residues. CDR3 sequence (DNA): TGTGCTAGTGCCCAACCGGGACAGGGGGCGGGCGAGCAGTACTTC. Translation: CASAQPGQGAGEQYF.

This chain joins TRBV19 and TRBJ2-7; 8 bases align to TRBD1. The CDR3 consists of 15 residues. The germline gives CDR1 LNHDA, CDR2 SQIVND (reference sequence). J gave up 0 bases and V 3 bases, and 4 bases lay outside the gene matches. CDR3 coding DNA: TGTGCCAGTAGTATGGCACAGGGGGACTCCTACGAGCAGTACTTC. Protein product: CASSMAQGDSYEQYF.

This chain joins TRBV10-3 and TRBJ2-5; no clear D. The CDR3 runs 12 residues. The germline V gene has CDR1 ENHRY and CDR2 SYGVKD. V was shortened by 8 bases and J by 0 bases, with 7 bases between the two germline ends. For the CDR3, the DNA is TGTGCCATCGGGCAGTACCAAGAGACCCAGTACTTC. It translates to CAIGQYQETQYF.

V is TRBV7-3 and J is TRBJ1-4; 10 nucleotides agree with TRBD1. Trimming cost V 0 bases and J 5 bases; bases outside gene matches: 12. Germline V gene data show CDR1 as SGHTA and CDR2 as FQGTGA. The CDR3 extends over 19 amino acids. The CDR3 DNA reads as TGTGCCAGCAGCTTAACGCCGTCCCGGGACAGGGGTCGGAATGAAAAACTGTTTTTT. Translating gives CASSLTPSRDRGRNEKLFF.

This chain connects TRBV28 to TRBJ1-2, with TRBD1 as a possible D gene (5 bases). V was shortened by 7 bases and J by 4 bases, with 16 bases between the two germline ends. CDR3 length: 14 amino acids. Germline values: CDR1 MDHEN, CDR2 SYDVKM. CDR3 sequence (DNA): TGTGCCAGCACCCCCGGGGGGGTTGGCTATGGCTACACCTTC. Its translation is CASTPGGVGYGYTF.

The chain carries TRBV5-1 and TRBJ2-2; D not certain. Germline-derived CDR1 and CDR2 are SGHRS and YFSETQ. V shed 0 bases and J shed 3 bases, with 6 bases lying between them. CDR3 length: 14 residues. CDR3 in DNA: TGCGCCAGCAGCTTGGGCCTAGACACCGGGGAGCTGTTTTTT. Protein product: CASSLGLDTGELFF.

CDR3 residues: CASSETGGDQPQHF. In DNA form, the CDR3 reads TGTGCCAGCAGTGAAACGGGGGGCGATCAGCCCCAGCATTTT. The chain employs TRBV25-1 and TRBJ1-5; tentative D call: TRBD1 (6 bases). Trimming shortened V by 2 bases and J by 5 bases, and 10 bases separated the two germline ends. This CDR3 contains 14 residues. Germline V CDR1 and CDR2: MGHDK, SYGVNS.

This clone has a single count. This chain joins TRBV19 and TRBJ1-6; 8 positions agree with TRBD1. The trim removed 6 bases at V and 6 bases at J, leaving 1 base unmatched. Germline CDR1 and CDR2: LNHDA and SQIVND (reference sequence). The CDR3 spans 13 residues. For the CDR3, the DNA is TGTGCCAGTAGACAGGGGGTTAATTCACCCCTCCACTTT. It translates to CASRQGVNSPLHF.

The V and J genes are TRBV5-1 and TRBJ2-3; 11 nucleotides match TRBD2. This CDR3 region has 15 residues. The V gene end was trimmed by 6 bases and the J gene end by 5 bases; junction bases not matched to a gene: 8. The germline V gene encodes CDR1 SGHRS and CDR2 YFSETQ. In nucleotides, the CDR3 is TGCGCCAGCATGGTAGTAGCGGGGGGGCAAGATACGCAGTATTTT. It is translated as CASMVVAGGQDTQYF.

This chain links TRBV5-1 with TRBJ1-1; D ambiguous. V was pared by 1 base and J by 1 base, with 5 bases between. CDR3 length: 13 amino acids. CDR1 is SGHRS and CDR2 is YFSETQ in the germline V gene. Written as DNA, the CDR3 is TGCGCCAGCAGCTTGTCCCGGAACACTGAAGCTTTCTTT. Residues: CASSLSRNTEAFF.

J is TRBJ1-1 and V is TRBV19, with D possibly being TRBD1 (6 bases). The CDR3 runs to 16 residues. CDR1 is LNHDA and CDR2 is SQIVND in the germline V gene (reference sequence). Trimming removed 1 base from V and 2 bases from J, with 14 bases in between. The DNA of the CDR3 is TGTGCCAGTAGTATAGCTACAGGGAACCTAAACACTGAAGCTTTCTTT. Translating it yields CASSIATGNLNTEAFF.

J is TRBJ1-2 and V is TRBV30; 8 bases line up with TRBD1. In germline, CDR1 is GTSNPN, CDR2 SVGIG (reference sequence). The CDR3 extends over 14 amino acids. Unmatched junction bases numbered 9, after V lost 5 bases and J lost 4 bases. CDR3 residues: CAWENGQGSYGYTF. The CDR3 DNA sequence: TGTGCCTGGGAGAATGGACAGGGCTCCTATGGCTACACCTTC. The full variable domain, rest sourced from reference TRBV30 and TRBJ1-2, is SQTIHQWPATLVQPVGSPLSLECTVEGTSNPNLYWYRQAAGRGLQLLFYSVGIGQISSEVPQNLSASRPQDRQFILSSKKLLLSDSGFYLCAWENGQGSYGYTFGSGTRLTVV.

The chain employs TRBV5-4 and TRBJ1-2; a weak D match, TRBD1 (5 bases). V dropped 0 bases and J dropped 2 bases, with 5 bases sitting between them. This CDR3 has 13 residues. The germline V gene encodes CDR1 SGHNT and CDR2 YYREEE (reference sequence). CDR3 in amino acids: CASSLDRNYGYTF. The CDR3 DNA reads TGTGCCAGCAGCTTGGACAGGAACTATGGCTACACCTTC.

The V gene is TRBV2, the J gene TRBJ2-7, with TRBD1 identical over 9 bases. The CDR3 loop spans 15 amino acids. Germline V gene data show CDR1 as SNHLY and CDR2 as FYNNEI. After removal of 4 bases from V and 5 bases from J, the junction contained 9 bases not matched to a gene. CDR3 region: CASSGRGQGSNEQYF. The CDR3 DNA reads as TGTGCCAGCAGTGGAAGGGGACAGGGTAGCAACGAGCAGTACTTC.

This clone was detected a few times. The rearrangement joins TRBV24-1 to TRBJ1-2; a weak D match, TRBD1 (6 bases). V shed 2 bases and J shed 8 bases, with 17 bases lying between them. This CDR3 is built from 15 residues. The germline V gene encodes CDR1 KGHDR and CDR2 SFDVKD. The CDR3 loop reads CATSDSSGVRRGYTF. As DNA, the CDR3 is TGTGCCACCAGTGATTCTTCAGGGGTACGGCGGGGCTACACCTTC.

This chain links TRBV19 with TRBJ2-7; TRBD1 agrees at 9 bases. Germline V gives CDR1 LNHDA, CDR2 SQIVND (reference sequence). After removal of 8 bases from V and 6 bases from J, the junction contained 2 bases not matched to a gene. The CDR3 consists of 11 residues. CDR3 sequence reads: CASGQGFEQYF. CDR3 in DNA: TGTGCCAGTGGACAGGGGTTCGAGCAGTACTTC. Full variable domain (remainder filled in from reference TRBV19 and TRBJ2-7): DGGITQSPKYLFRKEGQNVTLSCEQNLNHDAMYWYRQDPGQGLRLIYYSQIVNDFQKGDIAEGYSVSREKKESFPLTVTSAQKNPTAFYLCASGQGFEQYFGPGTRLTVT.

This sequence joins TRBV7-2 and TRBJ2-1, with TRBD2 identical over 15 bases. Looked up from germline, CDR1 is SGHTA and CDR2 is FQGNSA. This CDR3 spans 15 amino acids. V shed 5 bases and J 7 bases; nucleotides not matched to a gene: 3. In DNA form, the CDR3 reads TGTGCCAGCAGCACGGGACTAGCGGGGGGTAATGAGCAGTTCTTC. This encodes CASSTGLAGGNEQFF.

This chain joins TRBV7-9 and TRBJ2-1; D is undetermined. This CDR3 has 12 residues. Between the trimmed V and J ends, which lost 5 bases and 7 bases, there was a span of 9 bases. CDR1 is SEHNR and CDR2 is FQNEAQ in the germline V gene (reference sequence). CDR3 DNA: TGTGCCAGCAGCGAGGCGGAGAATGAGCAGTTCTTC. It encodes CASSEAENEQFF.

CDR3 DNA: TGTGCCAGCAGTTTGGCGGGTAACTATGGCTACACCTTC. This codes for CASSLAGNYGYTF. V is TRBV12-3 or TRBV12-4 and J is TRBJ1-2; D call uncertain. The length of the CDR3 is 13 residues. Trimming pared 3 bases from V and 1 base from J, leaving 6 bases between.